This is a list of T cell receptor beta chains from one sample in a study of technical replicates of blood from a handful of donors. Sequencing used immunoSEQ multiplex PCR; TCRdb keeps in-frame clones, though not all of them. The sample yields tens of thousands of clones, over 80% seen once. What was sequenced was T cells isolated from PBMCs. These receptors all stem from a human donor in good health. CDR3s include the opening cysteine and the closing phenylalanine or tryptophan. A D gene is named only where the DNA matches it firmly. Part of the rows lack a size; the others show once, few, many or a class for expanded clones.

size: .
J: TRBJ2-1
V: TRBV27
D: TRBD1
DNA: TGTGCCAGCAGTTTATCTGCCGGGACAGGGGACTACAATGAGCAGTTCTTC
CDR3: CASSLSAGTGDYNEQFF

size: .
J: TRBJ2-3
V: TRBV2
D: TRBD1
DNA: TGTGCCAGCAGTTTTCTCGGGACAGGGGTGACAGATACGCAGTATTTT
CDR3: CASSFLGTGVTDTQYF

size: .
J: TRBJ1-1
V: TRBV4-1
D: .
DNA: TGCGCCAGCAGCCCACGGCATGACTGGAACACTGAAGCTTTCTTT
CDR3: CASSPRHDWNTEAFF

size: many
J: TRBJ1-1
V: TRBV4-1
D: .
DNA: TGCGCCAGCAGCCAAGATCCTAATTGGGGCGGCACTGAAGCTTTCTTT
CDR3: CASSQDPNWGGTEAFF

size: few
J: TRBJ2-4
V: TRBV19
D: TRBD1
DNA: TGTGCCAGTAGTATGGACAGGGGGCTCGGGGACATTCAGTACTTC
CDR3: CASSMDRGLGDIQYF

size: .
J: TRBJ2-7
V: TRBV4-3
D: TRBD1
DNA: TGCGCCAGCAGTCACCTGACAGGGGGCGACGAGCAGTACTTC
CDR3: CASSHLTGGDEQYF

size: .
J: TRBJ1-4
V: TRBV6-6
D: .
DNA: TGTGCCAGCAGGGAGCCCTCTGGTGCTAATGAAAAACTGTTTTTT
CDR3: CASREPSGANEKLFF

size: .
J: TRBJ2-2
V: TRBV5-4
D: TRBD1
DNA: TGTGCCAGCAGCTTGTTCTCAGGGGGCTCCGGGGAGCTGTTTTTT
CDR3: CASSLFSGGSGELFF

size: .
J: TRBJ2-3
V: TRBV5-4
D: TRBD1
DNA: TGTGCCAGCAGCTTGGCGGGACAGGGGCGGGATACGCAGTATTTT
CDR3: CASSLAGQGRDTQYF

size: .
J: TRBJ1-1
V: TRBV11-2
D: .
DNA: TGTGCCAGCAGCTCCCAGGGTAACACTGAAGCTTTCTTT
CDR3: CASSSQGNTEAFF

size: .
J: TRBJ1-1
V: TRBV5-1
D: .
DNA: TGCGCCAGCAGCTCTACTCTCAGGGATTATCCTGAAGCTTTCTTT
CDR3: CASSSTLRDYPEAFF

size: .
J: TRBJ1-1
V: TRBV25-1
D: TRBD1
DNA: TGTGCCAGCATTGCCCCGACAGGGTCGAACACTGAAGCTTTCTTT
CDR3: CASIAPTGSNTEAFF

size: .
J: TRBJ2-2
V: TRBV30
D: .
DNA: TGTGCCTGGCTGAACAGGGATAACACCGGGGAGCTGTTTTTT
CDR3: CAWLNRDNTGELFF

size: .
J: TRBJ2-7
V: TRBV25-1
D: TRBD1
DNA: TGTGCCAGCAGTGACGGACAGGGTCCAGGAGAGCAGTACTTC
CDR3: CASSDGQGPGEQYF

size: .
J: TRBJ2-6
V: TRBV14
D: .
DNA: TGTGCCAGCAGCCAAGCCAGGGAAGTCAACGTCCTGACTTTC
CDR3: CASSQAREVNVLTF

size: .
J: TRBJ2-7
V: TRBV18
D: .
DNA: TGTGCCAGCTCACCGCGGGACTCCAACGAGCAGTACTTC
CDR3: CASSPRDSNEQYF

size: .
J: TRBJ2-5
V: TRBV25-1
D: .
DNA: TGTGCCAGCAGTGAATACTCCCAGGCCGAAGAGACCCAGTACTTC
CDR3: CASSEYSQAEETQYF

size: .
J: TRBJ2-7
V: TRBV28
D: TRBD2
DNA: TGTGCCAGCACCACTTTCTCAAAAGCGGGAGAAGACGAGCAGTACTTC
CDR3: CASTTFSKAGEDEQYF

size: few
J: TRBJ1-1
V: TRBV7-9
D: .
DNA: TGTGCCAGCAGTCCCACACCGAACACTGAAGCTTTCTTT
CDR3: CASSPTPNTEAFF

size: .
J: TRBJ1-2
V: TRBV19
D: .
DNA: TGTGCCAGTAGTACGTCTACAGGGCAGGGAGGCTACACCTTC
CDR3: CASSTSTGQGGYTF

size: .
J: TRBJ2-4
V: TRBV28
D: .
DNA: TGTGCCAGCAGCCCCTACCTAGCCAAAAACATTCAGTACTTC
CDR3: CASSPYLAKNIQYF

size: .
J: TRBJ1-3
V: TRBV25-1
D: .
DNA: TGTGCCAGCAGTGAGGGCAGCTCTGGAAACACCATATATTTT
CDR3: CASSEGSSGNTIYF

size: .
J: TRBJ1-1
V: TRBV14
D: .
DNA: TGTGCCAGCAGCCAAGACAGGGTAACTGAAGCTTTCTTT
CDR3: CASSQDRVTEAFF

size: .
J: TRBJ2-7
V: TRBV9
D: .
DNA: TGTGCCAGCAGCGTAGGTCTTTCCCTCTACGAGCAGTACTTC
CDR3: CASSVGLSLYEQYF

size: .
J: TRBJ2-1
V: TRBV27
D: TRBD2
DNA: TGTGCCAGCAGTTTGGGCGGGAGGGTAGAGCAGTTCTTC
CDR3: CASSLGGRVEQFF

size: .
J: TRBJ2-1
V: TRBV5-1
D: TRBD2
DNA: TGCGCCAGCGGGACTAGCGGGAACAATGAGCAGTTCTTC
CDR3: CASGTSGNNEQFF

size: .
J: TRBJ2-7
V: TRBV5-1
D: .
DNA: TGCGCCAGCAGCTTCGTACCGGAGGACGAGCAGTACTTC
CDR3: CASSFVPEDEQYF

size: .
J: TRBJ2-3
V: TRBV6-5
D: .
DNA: TGTGCCAGCAGTCGGGACTGGACAGATACGCAGTATTTT
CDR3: CASSRDWTDTQYF

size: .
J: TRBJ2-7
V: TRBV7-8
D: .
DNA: TGTGCCAGCAGCACGACGTTAGTCCGGGGGATCTACGAGCAGTACTTC
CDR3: CASSTTLVRGIYEQYF

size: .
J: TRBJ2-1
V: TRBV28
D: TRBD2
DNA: TGTGCCAGCACCCCCCCCCAGCGGGAAGTGTATGAGCAGTTCTTC
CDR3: CASTPPQREVYEQFF

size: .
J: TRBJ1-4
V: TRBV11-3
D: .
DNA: TGTGCCAGCAGCTTGGTCCGGGGAGTTGGTGAAAAACTGTTTTTT
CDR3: CASSLVRGVGEKLFF

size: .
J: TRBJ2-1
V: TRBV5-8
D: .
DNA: TGTGCCAGCAGCTCGGGTAGCTGGAATGAGCAGTTCTTC
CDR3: CASSSGSWNEQFF

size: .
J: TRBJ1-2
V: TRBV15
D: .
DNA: TGTGCCACCAGAACAGGAGACTATGGCTACACCTTC
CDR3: CATRTGDYGYTF

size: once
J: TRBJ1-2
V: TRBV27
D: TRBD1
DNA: TGTGCCAGCAGGCAACTAAGGGGGCCCTATGGCTACACCTTC
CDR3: CASRQLRGPYGYTF

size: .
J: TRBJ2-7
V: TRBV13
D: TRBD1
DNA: TGTGCCAGCAGCTTAGAGCAGGGGGCCTACGAGCAGTACTTC
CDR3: CASSLEQGAYEQYF

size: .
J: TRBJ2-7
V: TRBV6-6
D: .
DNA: TGTGCCAGCAGTTACTACAGGGTGTCCTACGAGCAGTACTTC
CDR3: CASSYYRVSYEQYF

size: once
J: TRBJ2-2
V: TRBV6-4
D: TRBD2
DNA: TGTGCCAGCAGTGAAAGCGGGAGTACCGGGGAGCTGTTTTTT
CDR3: CASSESGSTGELFF

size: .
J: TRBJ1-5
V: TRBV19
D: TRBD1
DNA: TGTGCCAGTAGTTCCGGGACAGGGTTTCAGCCCCAGCATTTT
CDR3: CASSSGTGFQPQHF

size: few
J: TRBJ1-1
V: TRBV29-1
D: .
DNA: TGCAGCGCCCCGGGGTTCACTGAAGCTTTCTTT
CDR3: CSAPGFTEAFF

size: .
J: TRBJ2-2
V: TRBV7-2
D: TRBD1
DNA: TGTGCCAGCAGCTTGAACAGGGGACCGAACACCGGGGAGCTGTTTTTT
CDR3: CASSLNRGPNTGELFF

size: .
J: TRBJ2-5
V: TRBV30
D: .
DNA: TGTGCCTGGAGTGTTCTCGGGCGGGTGGAAGAGACCCAGTACTTC
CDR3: CAWSVLGRVEETQYF

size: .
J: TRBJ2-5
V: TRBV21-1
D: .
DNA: TGTGCCAGCAGCAAAGGAGGGAACGGGGAAGAGACCCAGTACTTC
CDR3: CASSKGGNGEETQYF

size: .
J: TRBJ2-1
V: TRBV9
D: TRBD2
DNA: TGTGCCAGCAGCGTCGGGACTAGCGGGATTAATGAGCAGTTCTTC
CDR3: CASSVGTSGINEQFF

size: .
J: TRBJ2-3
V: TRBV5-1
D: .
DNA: TGCGCCAGCAGCAATGGGGCAGGGGCAGATACGCAGTATTTT
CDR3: CASSNGAGADTQYF

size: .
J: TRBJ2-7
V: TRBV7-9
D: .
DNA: TGTGCCAGCAGCGGAGGGACGGTTCGAACCTACGAGCAGTACTTC
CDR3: CASSGGTVRTYEQYF

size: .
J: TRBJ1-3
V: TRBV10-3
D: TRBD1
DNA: TGTGCCATCAGTGAGCGACAGGGAACCTCTGGAAACACCATATATTTT
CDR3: CAISERQGTSGNTIYF

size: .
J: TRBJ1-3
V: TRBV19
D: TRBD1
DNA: TGTGCCAGTAGTAGACAGGGGGACACTGGAAACACCATATATTTT
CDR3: CASSRQGDTGNTIYF

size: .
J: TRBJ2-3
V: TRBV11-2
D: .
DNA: TGTGCCAGCAGCTCCCTTAGCACAGATACGCAGTATTTT
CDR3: CASSSLSTDTQYF

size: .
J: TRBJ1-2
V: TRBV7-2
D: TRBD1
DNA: TGTGCCAGCAGCTTACAGGGGGCCGGGACAGGGGGGTATGGCTACACCTTC
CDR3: CASSLQGAGTGGYGYTF

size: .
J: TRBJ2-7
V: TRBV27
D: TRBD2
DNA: TGTGCCAGCAGTTTAGAGCGGGAGTTCAACGAGCAGTACTTC
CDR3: CASSLEREFNEQYF

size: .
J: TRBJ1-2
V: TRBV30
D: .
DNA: TGTGCCTGGAGTGTAACGTTCGAGGGCTACACCTTC
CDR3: CAWSVTFEGYTF

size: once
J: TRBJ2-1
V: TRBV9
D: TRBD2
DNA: TGTGCCAGCAGCGTGGGGACTAGCGGGAGCAACAATGAGCAGTTCTTC
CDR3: CASSVGTSGSNNEQFF

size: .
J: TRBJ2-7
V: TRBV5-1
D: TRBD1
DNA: TGCGCCAGCAGTCTTCAGACAGGGGGCAACGAGCAGTACTTC
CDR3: CASSLQTGGNEQYF

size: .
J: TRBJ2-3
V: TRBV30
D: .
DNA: TGTGCCTGGAGTGAAAGCGGAGACCATACAGATACGCAGTATTTT
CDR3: CAWSESGDHTDTQYF

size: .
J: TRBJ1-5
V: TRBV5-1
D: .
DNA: TGCGCCAGCAGCTTGGGTACAGGACACCAGCCCCAGCATTTT
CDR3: CASSLGTGHQPQHF